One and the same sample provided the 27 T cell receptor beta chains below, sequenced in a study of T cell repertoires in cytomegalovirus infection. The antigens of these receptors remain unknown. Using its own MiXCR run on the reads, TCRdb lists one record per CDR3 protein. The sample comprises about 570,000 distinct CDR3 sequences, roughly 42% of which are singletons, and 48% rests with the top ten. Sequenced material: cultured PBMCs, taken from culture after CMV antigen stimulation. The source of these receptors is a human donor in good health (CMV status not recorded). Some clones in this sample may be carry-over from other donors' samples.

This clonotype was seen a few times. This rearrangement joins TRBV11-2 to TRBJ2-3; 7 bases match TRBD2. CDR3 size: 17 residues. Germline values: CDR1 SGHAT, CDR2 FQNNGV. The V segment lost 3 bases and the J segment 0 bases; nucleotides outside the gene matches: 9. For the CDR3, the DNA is TGTGCCAGCAGCTTCCGGCGGGGGAGGGCTAGCACAGATACGCAGTATTTT. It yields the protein CASSFRRGRASTDTQYF.

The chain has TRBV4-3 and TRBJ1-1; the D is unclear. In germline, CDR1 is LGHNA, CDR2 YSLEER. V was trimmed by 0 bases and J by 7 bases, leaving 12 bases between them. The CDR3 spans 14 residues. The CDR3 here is CASSQETGRREAFF. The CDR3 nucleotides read TGCGCCAGCAGCCAAGAAACGGGCCGACGTGAAGCTTTCTTT.

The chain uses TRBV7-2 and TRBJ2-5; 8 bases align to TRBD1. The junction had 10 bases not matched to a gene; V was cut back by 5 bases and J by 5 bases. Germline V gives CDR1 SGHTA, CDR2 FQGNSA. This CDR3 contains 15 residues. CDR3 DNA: TGTGCCAGCAGCCCAAGGACAGGGATAAGGGAGACCCAGTACTTC. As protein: CASSPRTGIRETQYF.

CDR3 amino acids: CASSVGDRLEEKLFF. The DNA of the CDR3 is TGTGCCAGCAGCGTAGGGGACCGACTTGAGGAAAAACTGTTTTTT. The rearrangement joins TRBV7-2 to TRBJ1-4; D is possibly TRBD1 (5 bases). CDR1 is SGHTA and CDR2 is FQGNSA in the germline V gene. The CDR3 loop spans 15 amino acids. The V end was cut by 5 bases, the J end by 8 bases, with 18 bases between. The full variable domain, rest sourced from reference TRBV7-2 and TRBJ1-4, is GAGVSQSPSNKVTEKGKDVELRCDPISGHTALYWYRQSLGQGLEFLIYFQGNSAPDKSGLPSDRFSAERTGGSVSTLTIQRTQQEDSAVYLCASSVGDRLEEKLFFGSGTQLSVL.

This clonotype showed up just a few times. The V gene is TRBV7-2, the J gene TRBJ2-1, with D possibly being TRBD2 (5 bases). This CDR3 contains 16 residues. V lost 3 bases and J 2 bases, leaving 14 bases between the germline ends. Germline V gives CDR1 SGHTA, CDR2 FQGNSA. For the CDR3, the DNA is TGTGCCAGCAGCTTCGCTCCGGGGAGCACCTACAATGAGCAGTTCTTC. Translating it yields CASSFAPGSTYNEQFF.

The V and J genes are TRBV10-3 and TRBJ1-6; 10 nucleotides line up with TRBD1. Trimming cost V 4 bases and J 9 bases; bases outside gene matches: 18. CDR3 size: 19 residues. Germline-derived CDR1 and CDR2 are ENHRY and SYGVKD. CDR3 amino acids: CAISGFGQGEGSQTSPLHF. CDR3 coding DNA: TGTGCCATCAGTGGGTTCGGACAGGGGGAGGGCAGTCAGACTTCACCCCTCCACTTT.

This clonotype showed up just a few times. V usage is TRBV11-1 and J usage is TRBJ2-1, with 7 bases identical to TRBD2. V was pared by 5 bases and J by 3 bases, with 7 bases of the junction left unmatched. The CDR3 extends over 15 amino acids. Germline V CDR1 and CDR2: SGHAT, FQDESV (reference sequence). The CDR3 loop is CASSRAIAGYNEQFF. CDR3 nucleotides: TGTGCCAGCAGCCGGGCGATAGCGGGCTACAATGAGCAGTTCTTC.

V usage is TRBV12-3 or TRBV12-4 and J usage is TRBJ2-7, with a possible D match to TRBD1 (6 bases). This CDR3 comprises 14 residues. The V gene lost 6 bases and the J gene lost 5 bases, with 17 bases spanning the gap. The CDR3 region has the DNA TGTGCCAGCAGCTCCTCAGGGGTGGTCCACGAGCAGTACTTC. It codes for CASSSSGVVHEQYF.

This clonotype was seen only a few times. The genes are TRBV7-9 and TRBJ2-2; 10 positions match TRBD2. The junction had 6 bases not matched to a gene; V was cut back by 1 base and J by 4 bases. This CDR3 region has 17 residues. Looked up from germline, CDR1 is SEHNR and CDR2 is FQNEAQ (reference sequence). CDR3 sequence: CASSLVPSGSSTGELFF. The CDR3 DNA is TGTGCCAGCAGCTTAGTCCCTAGCGGGAGTAGCACCGGGGAGCTGTTTTTT.

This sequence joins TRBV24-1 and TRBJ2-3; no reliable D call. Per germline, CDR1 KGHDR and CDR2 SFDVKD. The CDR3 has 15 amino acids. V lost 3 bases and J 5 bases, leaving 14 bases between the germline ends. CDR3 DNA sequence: TGTGCCACCAGTGATCCCCAAGGACCCGGAGATACGCAGTATTTT. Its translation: CATSDPQGPGDTQYF.

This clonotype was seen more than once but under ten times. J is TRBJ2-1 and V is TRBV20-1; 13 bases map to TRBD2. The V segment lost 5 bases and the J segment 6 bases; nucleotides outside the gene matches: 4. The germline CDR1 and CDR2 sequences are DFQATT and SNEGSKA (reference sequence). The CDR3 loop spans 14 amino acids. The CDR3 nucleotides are TGCAGTGCTCGACTAGCGGGGGGTTCCAATGAGCAGTTCTTC. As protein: CSARLAGGSNEQFF.

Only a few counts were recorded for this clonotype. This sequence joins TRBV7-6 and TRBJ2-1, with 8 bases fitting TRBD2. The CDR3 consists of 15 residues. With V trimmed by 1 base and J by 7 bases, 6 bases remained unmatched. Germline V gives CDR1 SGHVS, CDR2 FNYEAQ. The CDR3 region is CASSLGTGTRNEQFF. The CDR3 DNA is TGTGCCAGCAGCTTAGGGACCGGGACTAGAAATGAGCAGTTCTTC.

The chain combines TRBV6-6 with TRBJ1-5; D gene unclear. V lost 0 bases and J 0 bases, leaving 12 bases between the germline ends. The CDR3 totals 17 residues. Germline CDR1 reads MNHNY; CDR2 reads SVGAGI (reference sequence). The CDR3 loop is CASSYSRVQNSNQPQHF. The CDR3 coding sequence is TGTGCCAGCAGTTACTCGAGAGTACAGAATAGCAATCAGCCCCAGCATTTT.

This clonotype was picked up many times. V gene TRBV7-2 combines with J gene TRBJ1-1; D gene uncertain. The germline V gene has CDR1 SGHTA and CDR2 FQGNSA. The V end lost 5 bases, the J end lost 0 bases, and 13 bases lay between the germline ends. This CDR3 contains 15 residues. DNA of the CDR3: TGTGCCAGCAGCCAACCCGGTGGGATGAACACTGAAGCTTTCTTT. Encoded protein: CASSQPGGMNTEAFF.

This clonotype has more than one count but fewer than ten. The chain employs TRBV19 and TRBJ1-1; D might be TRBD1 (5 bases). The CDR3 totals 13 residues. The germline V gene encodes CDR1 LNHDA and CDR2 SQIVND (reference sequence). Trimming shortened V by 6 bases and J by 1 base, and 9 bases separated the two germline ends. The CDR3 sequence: CASRDTPNTEAFF. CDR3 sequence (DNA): TGTGCCAGTAGGGACACCCCGAACACTGAAGCTTTCTTT.

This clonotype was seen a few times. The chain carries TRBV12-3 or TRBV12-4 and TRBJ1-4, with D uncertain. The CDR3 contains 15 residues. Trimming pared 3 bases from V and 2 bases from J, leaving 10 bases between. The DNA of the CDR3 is TGTGCCAGCAGTTTCGGCACCGTTACTAATGAAAAACTGTTTTTT. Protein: CASSFGTVTNEKLFF.

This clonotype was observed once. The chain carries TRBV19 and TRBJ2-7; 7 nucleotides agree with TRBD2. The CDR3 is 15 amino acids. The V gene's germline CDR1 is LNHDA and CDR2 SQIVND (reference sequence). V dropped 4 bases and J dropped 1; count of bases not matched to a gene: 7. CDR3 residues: CASSNGLVASYEQYF. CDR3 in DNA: TGTGCCAGTAGTAACGGACTAGTGGCATCCTACGAGCAGTACTTC.

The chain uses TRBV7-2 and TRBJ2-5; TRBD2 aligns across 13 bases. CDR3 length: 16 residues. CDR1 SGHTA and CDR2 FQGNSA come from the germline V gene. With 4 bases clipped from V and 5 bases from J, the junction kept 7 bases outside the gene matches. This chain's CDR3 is CASSSGTSGEGETQYF. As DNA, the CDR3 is TGTGCCAGCAGCTCGGGGACTAGCGGGGAGGGGGAGACCCAGTACTTC.

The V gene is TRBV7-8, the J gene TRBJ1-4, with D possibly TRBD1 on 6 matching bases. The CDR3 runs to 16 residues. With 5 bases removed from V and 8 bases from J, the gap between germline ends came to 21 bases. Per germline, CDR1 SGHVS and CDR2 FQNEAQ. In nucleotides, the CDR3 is TGTGCCAGCAGCCAAAACAGGGCAGAAAATGGAGAAAAACTGTTTTTT. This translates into CASSQNRAENGEKLFF.

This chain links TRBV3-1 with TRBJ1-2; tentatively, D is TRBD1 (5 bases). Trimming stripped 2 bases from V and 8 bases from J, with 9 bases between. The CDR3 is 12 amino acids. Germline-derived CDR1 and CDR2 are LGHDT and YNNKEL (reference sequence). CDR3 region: CASSQFSGGYTF. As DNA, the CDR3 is TGTGCCAGCAGCCAATTTTCAGGGGGCTACACCTTC.

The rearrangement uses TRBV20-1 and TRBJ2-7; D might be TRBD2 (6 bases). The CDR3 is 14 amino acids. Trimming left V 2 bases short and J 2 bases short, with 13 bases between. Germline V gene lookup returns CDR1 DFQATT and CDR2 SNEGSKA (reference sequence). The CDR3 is CSARWGGITYEQYF. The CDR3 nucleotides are TGCAGTGCTAGATGGGGAGGAATAACCTACGAGCAGTACTTC.

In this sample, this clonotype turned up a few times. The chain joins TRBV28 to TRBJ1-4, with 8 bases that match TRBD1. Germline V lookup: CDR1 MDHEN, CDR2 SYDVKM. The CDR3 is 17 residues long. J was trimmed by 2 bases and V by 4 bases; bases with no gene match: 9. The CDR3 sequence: CASSSGQGGLTNEKLFF. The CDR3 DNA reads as TGTGCCAGCAGTTCAGGACAGGGAGGTTTGACTAATGAAAAACTGTTTTTT. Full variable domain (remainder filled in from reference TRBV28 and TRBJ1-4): DVKVTQSSRYLVKRTGEKVFLECVQDMDHENMFWYRQDPGLGLRLIYFSYDVKMKEKGDIPEGYSVSREKKERFSLILESASTNQTSMYLCASSSGQGGLTNEKLFFGSGTQLSVL.

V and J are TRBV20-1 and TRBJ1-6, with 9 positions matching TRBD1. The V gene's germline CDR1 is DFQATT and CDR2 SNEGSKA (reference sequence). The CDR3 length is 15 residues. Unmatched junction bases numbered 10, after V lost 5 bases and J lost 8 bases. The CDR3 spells CSAGTPGTGYSPLHF. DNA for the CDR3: TGCAGTGCTGGGACGCCCGGGACAGGGTATTCACCCCTCCACTTT.

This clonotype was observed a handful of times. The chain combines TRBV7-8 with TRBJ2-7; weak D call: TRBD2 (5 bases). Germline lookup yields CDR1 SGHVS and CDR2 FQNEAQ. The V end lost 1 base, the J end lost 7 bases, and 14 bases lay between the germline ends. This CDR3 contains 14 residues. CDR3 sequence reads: CASSLDPRSGEQYF. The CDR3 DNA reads TGTGCCAGCAGCTTAGATCCAAGGTCGGGGGAGCAGTACTTC.

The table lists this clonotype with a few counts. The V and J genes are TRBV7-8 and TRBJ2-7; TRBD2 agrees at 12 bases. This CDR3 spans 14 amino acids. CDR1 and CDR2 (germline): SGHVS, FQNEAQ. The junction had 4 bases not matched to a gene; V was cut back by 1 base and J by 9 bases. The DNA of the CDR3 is TGTGCCAGCAGCTTAGGACTAGCGGGAGTTGTGCAGTACTTC. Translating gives CASSLGLAGVVQYF. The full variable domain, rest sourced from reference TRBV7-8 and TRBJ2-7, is GAGVSQSPRYKVAKRGQDVALRCDPISGHVSLFWYQQALGQGPEFLTYFQNEAQLDKSGLPSDRFFAERPEGSVSTLKIQRTQQEDSAVYLCASSLGLAGVVQYFGPGTRLTVT.

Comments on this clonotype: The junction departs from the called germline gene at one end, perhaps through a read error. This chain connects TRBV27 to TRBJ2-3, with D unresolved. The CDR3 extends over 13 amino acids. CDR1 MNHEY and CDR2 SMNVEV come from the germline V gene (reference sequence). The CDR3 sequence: CASSFRHTVTQYF. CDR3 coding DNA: TGTGCCAGCAGTTTTAGGCACACAGTTACGCAGTATTTT.

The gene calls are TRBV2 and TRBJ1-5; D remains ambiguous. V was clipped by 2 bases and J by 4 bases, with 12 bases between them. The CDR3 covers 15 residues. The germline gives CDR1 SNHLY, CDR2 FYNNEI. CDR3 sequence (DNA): TGTGCCAGCAGTGAATGGGTCGGGGTAAATCAGCCCCAGCATTTT. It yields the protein CASSEWVGVNQPQHF.